A single TCR beta chain is shown here with its context. What it recognizes is unknown. The sample originates from a study of cytomegalovirus exposure and HLA in healthy donors. Overall study results and limits: Later on, a genetic analysis was performed. It linked a missense variant in DCLRE1C with V- and J-gene trimming of TCR beta.

Both 60 Vbeta primers and 13 Jbeta primers went into the PCR. Profiling relied on immunoSEQ multiplex PCR, and the TCRdb table lists in-frame clones only, not all of them. The sample carries about 150,000 clones, around 84% recorded once. Sequencing was done on a sample of PBMCs. The receptor was isolated from a man aged 25-45 years in good health and CMV-seropositive.

CDR3 amino acids: CSVVVVLGGQETQYF. The CDR3 DNA follows: TGCAGCGTCGTCGTCGTTTTGGGAGGTCAAGAGACCCAGTACTTC. The gene calls are TRBV29-1 and TRBJ2-5; D perhaps matches TRBD2 (6 bases). This CDR3 has 15 amino acids. V was shortened by 6 bases and J by 2 bases, with 19 bases between the two germline ends. Germline lookup yields CDR1 SQVTM and CDR2 ANQGSEA. Based on the CDR3 plus reference TRBV29-1 and TRBJ2-5, the full variable domain is SAVISQKPSRDICQRGTSLTIQCQVDSQVTMMFWYRQQPGQSLTLIATANQGSEATYESGFVIDKFPISRPNLTFSTLTVSNMSPEDSSIYLCSVVVVLGGQETQYFGPGTRLLVL.